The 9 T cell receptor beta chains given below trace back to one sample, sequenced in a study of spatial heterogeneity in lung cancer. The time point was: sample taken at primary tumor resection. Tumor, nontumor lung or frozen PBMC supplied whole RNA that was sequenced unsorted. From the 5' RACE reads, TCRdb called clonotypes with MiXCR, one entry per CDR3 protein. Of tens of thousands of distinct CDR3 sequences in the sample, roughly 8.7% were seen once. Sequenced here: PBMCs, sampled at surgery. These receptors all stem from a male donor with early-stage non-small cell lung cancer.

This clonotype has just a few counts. The CDR3 is CAGGTGDTGELFF. In nucleotides, the CDR3 is TGTGCGGGGGGGACAGGGGACACCGGGGAGCTGTTTTTT. This chain uses TRBV6-6 with TRBJ2-2, with 10 bases that match TRBD1. The length of the CDR3 is 13 residues. Germline V lookup: CDR1 MNHNY, CDR2 SVGAGI (reference sequence).

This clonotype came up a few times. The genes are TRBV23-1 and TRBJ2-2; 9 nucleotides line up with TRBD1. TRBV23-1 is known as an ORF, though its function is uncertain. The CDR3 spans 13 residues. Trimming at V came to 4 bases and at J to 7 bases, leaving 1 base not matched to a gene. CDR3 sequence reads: CASSRDRDGELFF. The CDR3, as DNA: TGCGCCAGCAGTCGGGACAGGGACGGGGAGCTGTTTTTT.

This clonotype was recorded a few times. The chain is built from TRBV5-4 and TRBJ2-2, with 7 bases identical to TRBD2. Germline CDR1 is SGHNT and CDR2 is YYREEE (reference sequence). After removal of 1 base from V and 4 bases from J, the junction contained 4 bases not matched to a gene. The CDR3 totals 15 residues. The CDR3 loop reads CASSLSTGGTGELFF. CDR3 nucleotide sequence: TGTGCCAGCAGCTTGTCCACGGGAGGCACCGGGGAGCTGTTTTTT.

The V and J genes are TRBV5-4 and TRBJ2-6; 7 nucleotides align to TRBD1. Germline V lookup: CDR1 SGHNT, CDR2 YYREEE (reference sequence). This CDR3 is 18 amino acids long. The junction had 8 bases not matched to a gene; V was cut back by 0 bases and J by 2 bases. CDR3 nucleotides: TGTGCCAGCAGCTTGGGACAGGGAATAATCACTGGGGCCAACGTCCTGACTTTC. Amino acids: CASSLGQGIITGANVLTF.

The CDR3 protein is CASSQGLADYTDTQYF. In DNA form, the CDR3 reads TGCGCCAGCAGCCAAGGACTAGCGGATTACACAGATACGCAGTATTTT. The V and J genes are TRBV4-1 and TRBJ2-3; 9 bases agree with TRBD2. This CDR3 is built from 16 residues. After removal of 1 base from V and 2 bases from J, the junction contained 4 bases not matched to a gene. The germline gives CDR1 MGHRA, CDR2 YSYEKL.

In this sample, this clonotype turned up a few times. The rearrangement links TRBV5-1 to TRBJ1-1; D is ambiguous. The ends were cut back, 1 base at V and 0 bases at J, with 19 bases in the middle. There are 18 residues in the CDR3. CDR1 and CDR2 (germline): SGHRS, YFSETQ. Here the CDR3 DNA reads TGCGCCAGCAGCTTGAGGGCTCCCAATCGTGGGATGAACACTGAAGCTTTCTTT. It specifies CASSLRAPNRGMNTEAFF.

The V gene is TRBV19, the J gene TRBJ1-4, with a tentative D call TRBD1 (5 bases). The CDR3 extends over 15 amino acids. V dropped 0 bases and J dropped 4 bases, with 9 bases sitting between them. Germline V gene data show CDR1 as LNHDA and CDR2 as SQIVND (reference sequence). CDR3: CASSIEGRINEKLFF. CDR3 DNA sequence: TGTGCCAGTAGTATAGAGGGACGGATTAATGAAAAACTGTTTTTT.

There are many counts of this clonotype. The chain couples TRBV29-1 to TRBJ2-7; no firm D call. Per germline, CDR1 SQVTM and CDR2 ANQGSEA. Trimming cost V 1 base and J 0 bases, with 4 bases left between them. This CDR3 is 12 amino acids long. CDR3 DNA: TGCAGCGTTGAAGGGGTCTCCTACGAGCAGTACTTC. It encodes CSVEGVSYEQYF.

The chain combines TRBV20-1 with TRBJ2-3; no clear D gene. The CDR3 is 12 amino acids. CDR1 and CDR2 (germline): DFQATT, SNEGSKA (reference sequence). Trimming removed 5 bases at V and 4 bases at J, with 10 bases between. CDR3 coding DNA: TGCAGTGCTGAAGGTCGGGCAGATACGCAGTATTTT. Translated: CSAEGRADTQYF.